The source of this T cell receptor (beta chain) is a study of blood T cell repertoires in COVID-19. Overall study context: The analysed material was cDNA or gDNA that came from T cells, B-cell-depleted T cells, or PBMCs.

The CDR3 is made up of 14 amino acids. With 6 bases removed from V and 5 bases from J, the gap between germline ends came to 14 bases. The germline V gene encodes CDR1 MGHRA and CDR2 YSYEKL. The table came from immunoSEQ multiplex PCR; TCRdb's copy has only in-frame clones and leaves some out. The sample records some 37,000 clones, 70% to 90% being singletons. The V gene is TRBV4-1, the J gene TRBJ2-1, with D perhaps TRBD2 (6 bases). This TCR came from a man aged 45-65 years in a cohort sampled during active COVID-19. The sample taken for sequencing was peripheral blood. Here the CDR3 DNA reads TGCGCCAGCAGGGGCGGGACGGATCACAATGAGCAGTTCTTC. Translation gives CASRGGTDHNEQFF.